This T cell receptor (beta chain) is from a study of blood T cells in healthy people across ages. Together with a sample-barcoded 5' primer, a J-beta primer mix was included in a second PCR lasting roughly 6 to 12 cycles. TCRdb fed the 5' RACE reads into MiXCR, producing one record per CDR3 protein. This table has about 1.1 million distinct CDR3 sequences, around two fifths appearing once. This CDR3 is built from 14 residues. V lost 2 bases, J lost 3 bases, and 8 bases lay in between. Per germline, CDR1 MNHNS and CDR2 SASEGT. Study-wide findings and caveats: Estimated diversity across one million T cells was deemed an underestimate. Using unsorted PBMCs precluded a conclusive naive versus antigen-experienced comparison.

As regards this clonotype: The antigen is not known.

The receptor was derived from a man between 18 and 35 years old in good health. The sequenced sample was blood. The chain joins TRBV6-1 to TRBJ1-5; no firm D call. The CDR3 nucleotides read TGTGCCAGCAGTGAATCTGGTCCCAATCAGCCCCAGCATTTT. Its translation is CASSESGPNQPQHF.